These T cell receptor beta chains were read from a single sample in a study of long-term antiretroviral therapy in people with HIV. The repertoire was sequenced with immunoSEQ multiplex PCR; TCRdb's copy has only in-frame clones and lacks some. The sample comprises 14,000 or so clones, around four fifths of which are singletons, and roughly 15% rests with the top ten. Here the sequenced sample was unsorted PBMCs, taken 1.8 years before starting antiretroviral therapy. The origin of the receptors is a middle-aged woman with HIV. Each CDR3 is given with its conserved first and last residue. The order of the fields is clone size, D gene, V gene, J gene, CDR3 protein, CDR3 DNA. D genes are given only for firm matches. Clone size is stated in some rows and not others, as once, few, many or a class when expanded.

clone size: NA
D gene: NA
V gene: TRBV6-5
J gene: TRBJ1-1
CDR3 protein: CASSSGGPEAFF
CDR3 DNA: TGTGCCAGCAGTTCGGGGGGGCCTGAAGCTTTCTTT

clone size: large
D gene: TRBD1
V gene: TRBV29-1
J gene: TRBJ1-2
CDR3 protein: CSVGQGYGYTF
CDR3 DNA: TGCAGCGTCGGACAGGGGTATGGCTACACCTTC

clone size: few
D gene: TRBD1
V gene: TRBV5-1
J gene: TRBJ1-2
CDR3 protein: CASSEGGGNYGYTF
CDR3 DNA: TGCGCCAGCAGCGAAGGAGGGGGCAACTATGGCTACACCTTC

clone size: NA
D gene: NA
V gene: TRBV23-1
J gene: TRBJ2-7
CDR3 protein: CASSQPPVEMIEQYF
CDR3 DNA: TGCGCCAGCAGTCAGCCCCCAGTGGAGATGATAGAGCAGTACTTC

clone size: NA
D gene: NA
V gene: TRBV2
J gene: TRBJ1-2
CDR3 protein: CASTDSYGYTF
CDR3 DNA: TGTGCCAGCACAGACAGCTATGGCTACACCTTC

clone size: NA
D gene: TRBD1
V gene: TRBV5-1
J gene: TRBJ2-7
CDR3 protein: CASRGPAGGEQYF
CDR3 DNA: TGCGCCAGCAGGGGTCCGGCAGGGGGCGAGCAGTACTTC

clone size: NA
D gene: NA
V gene: TRBV7-2
J gene: TRBJ2-7
CDR3 protein: CASSANPLYEQYF
CDR3 DNA: TGTGCCAGCAGCGCTAACCCCCTCTACGAGCAGTACTTC

clone size: NA
D gene: TRBD1
V gene: TRBV10-3
J gene: TRBJ2-6
CDR3 protein: CAISDLGGLSLSGANVLTF
CDR3 DNA: TGTGCCATCAGTGATTTAGGGGGCCTATCCCTCTCTGGGGCCAACGTCCTGACTTTC

clone size: once
D gene: TRBD1
V gene: TRBV4-1
J gene: TRBJ2-7
CDR3 protein: CASSQGIGTALSYEQYF
CDR3 DNA: TGCGCCAGCAGCCAAGGAATAGGGACAGCCCTCTCCTACGAGCAGTACTTC

clone size: NA
D gene: NA
V gene: TRBV18
J gene: TRBJ1-1
CDR3 protein: CASSPMGTEAFF
CDR3 DNA: TGTGCCAGCTCACCAATGGGCACTGAAGCTTTCTTT

clone size: NA
D gene: NA
V gene: TRBV10-3
J gene: TRBJ2-5
CDR3 protein: CAIRDGQQETQYF
CDR3 DNA: TGTGCCATCAGGGATGGACAGCAAGAGACCCAGTACTTC

clone size: NA
D gene: NA
V gene: TRBV5-6
J gene: TRBJ2-7
CDR3 protein: CASSLVAGSYEQYF
CDR3 DNA: TGTGCCAGCAGCTTGGTGGCGGGCTCCTACGAGCAGTACTTC

clone size: NA
D gene: TRBD2
V gene: TRBV25-1
J gene: TRBJ2-5
CDR3 protein: CASSPLPGLVSETQYF
CDR3 DNA: TGTGCCAGCAGTCCCTTACCGGGACTAGTCTCGGAGACCCAGTACTTC

clone size: NA
D gene: NA
V gene: TRBV11-2
J gene: TRBJ2-1
CDR3 protein: CASSFSFSSYNEQFF
CDR3 DNA: TGTGCCAGCAGCTTTTCGTTTAGCTCCTACAATGAGCAGTTCTTC

clone size: NA
D gene: NA
V gene: TRBV7-2
J gene: TRBJ1-1
CDR3 protein: CASSLRSEAFF
CDR3 DNA: TGTGCCAGCAGCTTAAGGTCTGAAGCTTTCTTT

clone size: once
D gene: NA
V gene: TRBV28
J gene: TRBJ1-4
CDR3 protein: CASRGSELNYEKLFF
CDR3 DNA: TGTGCCAGCAGGGGCAGTGAGCTAAACTATGAAAAACTGTTTTTT

clone size: NA
D gene: NA
V gene: TRBV27
J gene: TRBJ2-5
CDR3 protein: CASSFEGQPKETQYF
CDR3 DNA: TGTGCCAGCAGTTTTGAGGGGCAGCCCAAAGAGACCCAGTACTTC

clone size: NA
D gene: TRBD2
V gene: TRBV5-5
J gene: TRBJ2-7
CDR3 protein: CASVSGGYEQYF
CDR3 DNA: TGTGCCAGCGTTAGCGGGGGCTACGAGCAGTACTTC

clone size: NA
D gene: NA
V gene: TRBV7-2
J gene: TRBJ1-2
CDR3 protein: CASSLRQDRGYTF
CDR3 DNA: TGTGCCAGCAGCTTAAGACAGGATCGTGGCTACACCTTC

clone size: once
D gene: NA
V gene: TRBV11-3
J gene: TRBJ2-2
CDR3 protein: CASRKEGNTGELFF
CDR3 DNA: TGTGCCAGCCGGAAAGAGGGGAACACCGGGGAGCTGTTTTTT

clone size: NA
D gene: NA
V gene: TRBV5-1
J gene: TRBJ2-3
CDR3 protein: CASSLAYQDTQYF
CDR3 DNA: TGCGCCAGCAGCTTGGCATACCAGGATACGCAGTATTTT

clone size: NA
D gene: NA
V gene: TRBV5-1
J gene: TRBJ2-2
CDR3 protein: CASSFDGRNTGELFF
CDR3 DNA: TGCGCCAGCAGTTTCGACGGGAGGAACACCGGGGAGCTGTTTTTT

clone size: NA
D gene: TRBD1
V gene: TRBV11-2
J gene: TRBJ2-7
CDR3 protein: CASSGRQGESYEQYF
CDR3 DNA: TGTGCCAGCAGCGGCCGACAGGGGGAATCCTACGAGCAGTACTTC

clone size: few
D gene: TRBD1
V gene: TRBV7-9
J gene: TRBJ2-3
CDR3 protein: CASSPRTGNTDTQYF
CDR3 DNA: TGTGCCAGCAGCCCACGGACAGGAAACACAGATACGCAGTATTTT

clone size: NA
D gene: NA
V gene: TRBV18
J gene: TRBJ2-5
CDR3 protein: CASSYQETQYF
CDR3 DNA: TGTGCCAGCTCATACCAAGAGACCCAGTACTTC

clone size: NA
D gene: TRBD1
V gene: TRBV19
J gene: TRBJ1-2
CDR3 protein: CASSIPGRTGNYGYTF
CDR3 DNA: TGTGCCAGTAGTATCCCCGGTAGGACAGGGAACTATGGCTACACCTTC

clone size: NA
D gene: NA
V gene: TRBV7-8
J gene: TRBJ2-5
CDR3 protein: CASSLQPGRETQYF
CDR3 DNA: TGTGCCAGCAGCTTACAGCCCGGGCGAGAGACCCAGTACTTC

clone size: NA
D gene: NA
V gene: TRBV6-5
J gene: TRBJ1-2
CDR3 protein: CASSLQGVDYGYTF
CDR3 DNA: TGTGCCAGCAGTCTCCAGGGAGTGGACTATGGCTACACCTTC

clone size: NA
D gene: TRBD2
V gene: TRBV5-1
J gene: TRBJ2-5
CDR3 protein: CASSSGLGVETQYF
CDR3 DNA: TGCGCCAGCAGCTCGGGACTAGGAGTAGAGACCCAGTACTTC